Presented here are 23 T cell receptor beta chains from one specimen sequenced in a study of T cells of healthy individuals. TCRdb re-called the 5' RACE reads through MiXCR, storing one row per CDR3 protein. The table has around 63,000 distinct CDR3 sequences, under 20% seen once. The receptors shown here come from a human donor in good health.

In this sample, this clonotype turned up many times. J is TRBJ2-7 and V is TRBV5-1; 8 nucleotides match TRBD1. Unmatched junction bases numbered 5, after V lost 0 bases and J lost 3 bases. Germline V gene data show CDR1 as SGHRS and CDR2 as YFSETQ. CDR3 length: 15 amino acids. The CDR3 sequence is CASSLVADRVYEQYF. Written as DNA, the CDR3 is TGCGCCAGCAGCTTGGTTGCGGACAGGGTCTACGAGCAGTACTTC.

The V and J genes are TRBV5-1 and TRBJ2-3; 9 bases match TRBD1. This CDR3 spans 15 amino acids. V shed 0 bases, J shed 4 bases, and the junction held 3 bases outside the gene matches. The germline CDR1 and CDR2 sequences are SGHRS and YFSETQ. The CDR3 DNA is TGCGCCAGCAGCTTGGGGGGACAGGGCCCAGATACGCAGTATTTT. It specifies CASSLGGQGPDTQYF.

This clonotype was observed a few times. This sequence joins TRBV28 and TRBJ1-3; 9 nucleotides agree with TRBD1. The ends lost 2 bases at V and 3 bases at J; junction bases unmatched: 5. Per germline, CDR1 MDHEN and CDR2 SYDVKM. The CDR3 length is 16 residues. The CDR3 DNA is TGTGCCAGCAGTTTAGCGGACAGGGGAGGTGGAAACACCATATATTTT. Translated: CASSLADRGGGNTIYF.

This clonotype was observed at least ten times. V usage is TRBV18 and J usage is TRBJ2-3; the match to TRBD2 covers 9 bases. Germline CDR1 and CDR2: KGHSH and LQKENI. This CDR3 region has 15 residues. Trimming removed 1 base from V and 4 bases from J; junction bases left unmatched: 3. The CDR3 spells CASSPLSGGSDTQYF. The CDR3 DNA is TGTGCCAGCTCACCACTAAGCGGGGGGTCAGATACGCAGTATTTT.

The genes are TRBV25-1 and TRBJ1-1, with D uncertain. The CDR3 is made up of 13 amino acids. V lost 4 bases to trimming and J lost 4 bases, with 10 bases between them. Germline V gene lookup returns CDR1 MGHDK and CDR2 SYGVNS. CDR3 DNA: TGTGCCAGCAGTGTGTCGAGGGCCACTGAAGCTTTCTTT. This gives the protein CASSVSRATEAFF.

V and J are TRBV20-1 and TRBJ1-5; D uncertain. V was clipped by 0 bases and J by 7 bases, with 10 bases between them. Germline V gene sequence: CDR1 DFQATT, CDR2 SNEGSKA (reference sequence). This CDR3 contains 13 residues. CDR3 in amino acids: CSAREGFGQPQHF. The CDR3 DNA reads as TGCAGTGCTAGAGAAGGGTTCGGGCAGCCCCAGCATTTT.

This clonotype was counted once. V and J are TRBV12-3 or TRBV12-4 and TRBJ1-4, with D maybe TRBD1 (5 bases). The V end was cut by 6 bases, the J end by 4 bases, with 12 bases between. There are 14 residues in the CDR3. The CDR3, as DNA: TGTGCCAGCAGGGAAAGAGGGGTTAATGAAAAACTGTTTTTT. Encoded protein: CASRERGVNEKLFF.

This clonotype has at least ten counts. The chain uses TRBV4-2 and TRBJ2-1; TRBD2 might be the D (5 bases). Germline CDR1 LGHNA, CDR2 YNFKEQ. The CDR3 loop spans 15 amino acids. The V gene lost 0 bases and the J gene lost 8 bases, with 14 bases spanning the gap. CDR3 sequence (DNA): TGTGCCAGCAGCCAAGAGGGGAGAACCAGCGATGAGCAGTTCTTC. This sequence encodes CASSQEGRTSDEQFF.

This clonotype has ten or more counts. This chain joins TRBV20-1 and TRBJ1-3; 7 positions match TRBD1. V lost 6 bases and J lost 4; bases outside the gene matches: 9. This CDR3 contains 14 residues. Germline V gene data show CDR1 as DFQATT and CDR2 as SNEGSKA (reference sequence). Written as DNA, the CDR3 is TGCAGTGCCACAAGAACAGGGGACGGAAACACCATATATTTT. Its translation is CSATRTGDGNTIYF.

CDR3: CSAGLETQYF. The CDR3 DNA follows: TGCAGTGCGGGTTTGGAGACCCAGTACTTC. V usage is TRBV20-1 and J usage is TRBJ2-5; D uncertain. Trimming removed 6 bases from V and 5 bases from J, with 7 bases in between. This CDR3 is 10 amino acids long. Germline V CDR1 and CDR2: DFQATT, SNEGSKA (reference sequence).

This clonotype was seen repeatedly, ten times or more. The rearrangement uses TRBV19 and TRBJ1-2; TRBD1 matches 7 bases. The CDR3 consists of 13 residues. V lost 5 bases, J lost 4 bases, and 4 bases stayed unmatched. The germline CDR1 and CDR2 sequences are LNHDA and SQIVND (reference sequence). The CDR3 reads CASSPGQIYGYTF. CDR3 sequence (DNA): TGTGCCAGTAGTCCGGGACAGATCTATGGCTACACCTTC.

This chain links TRBV11-1 with TRBJ2-3, with D unresolved. The germline V and J ends were trimmed by 5 bases and 2 bases, with 5 bases remaining between them. Germline V gene data show CDR1 as SGHAT and CDR2 as FQDESV (reference sequence). The CDR3 totals 12 residues. The CDR3 region has the DNA TGTGCCAGCAGCCTGTTCACAGATACGCAGTATTTT. Protein sequence: CASSLFTDTQYF.

This clonotype was found many times. The rearrangement joins TRBV7-9 to TRBJ2-1; D may correspond to TRBD1 or TRBD2 (5 bases each). There are 15 residues in the CDR3. The V gene lost 2 bases and the J gene lost 8 bases, with 16 bases spanning the gap. CDR1 is SEHNR, CDR2 FQNEAQ, per germline (reference sequence). The CDR3 bases are TGTGCCAGCAGCTTAACCGGGACGCCGCATCATGAGCAGTTCTTC. Translation gives CASSLTGTPHHEQFF. Full variable domain (outside the CDR3, taken from reference TRBV7-9 and TRBJ2-1): DTGVSQNPRHKITKRGQNVTFRCDPISEHNRLYWYRQTLGQGPEFLTYFQNEAQLEKSRLLSDRFSAERPKGSFSTLEIQRTEQGDSAMYLCASSLTGTPHHEQFFGPGTRLTVL.

This clonotype appeared many times. V is TRBV5-6 and J is TRBJ1-5; no clear D gene. CDR3 length: 14 amino acids. Germline CDR1 reads SGHDT; CDR2 reads YYEEEE. Trimming took 0 bases from V and 6 from J, leaving 10 bases between them. CDR3 bases: TGTGCCAGCAGCTTGGCCCCGTTGGGTCAGCCCCAGCATTTT. This sequence encodes CASSLAPLGQPQHF.

The CDR3 DNA reads as TGTGCCAGCAGCCCCCCAGTCAGGGGGCTACCCGAAGCTTTCTTT. Residues: CASSPPVRGLPEAFF. This chain links TRBV7-9 with TRBJ1-1; TRBD1 matches 8 bases. V trimming: 5 bases; J trimming: 8 bases; junction bases outside the gene matches: 13. Germline V gene sequence: CDR1 SEHNR, CDR2 FQNEAQ (reference sequence). CDR3 length: 15 residues.

This clonotype was observed a few times. This chain joins TRBV5-1 and TRBJ2-5, with 12 bases matching TRBD2. Trimming removed 4 bases from V and 5 bases from J; junction bases left unmatched: 6. Germline CDR1 reads SGHRS; CDR2 reads YFSETQ. The length of the CDR3 is 15 residues. In DNA form, the CDR3 reads TGCGCCAGCAGCGAGACTAGCGGGAGAGTGGAGACCCAGTACTTC. Translating it yields CASSETSGRVETQYF.

This clonotype was seen a handful of times. This rearrangement joins TRBV20-1 to TRBJ2-1, with D tentatively TRBD2 (5 bases). Germline V gene lookup returns CDR1 DFQATT and CDR2 SNEGSKA (reference sequence). This CDR3 is built from 14 residues. Trimming stripped 0 bases from V and 12 bases from J, with 18 bases between. The CDR3 reads CSARDRVGGTPQFF. CDR3 DNA: TGCAGTGCTAGAGATCGCGTAGGAGGTACCCCGCAGTTCTTC.

The sample holds many counts of this clonotype. This chain connects TRBV4-2 to TRBJ2-1, with 10 bases that match TRBD2. Trimming at V came to 4 bases and at J to 4 bases, leaving 4 bases not matched to a gene. Germline CDR1 and CDR2: LGHNA and YNFKEQ. The length of the CDR3 is 15 residues. The CDR3, as DNA: TGTGCCAGCAGCCCCTCTAGCGGGAGTTACAATGAGCAGTTCTTC. Translation: CASSPSSGSYNEQFF.

With respect to this clonotype: This may come from a read error, since a much larger clone is one base off. The J gene is TRBJ2-5, the V gene TRBV28; D is unresolved. The CDR3 runs 13 residues. Germline CDR1 is MDHEN and CDR2 is SYDVKM. The CDR3 spells CASSPGRLETQCF. The CDR3 DNA follows: TGTGCCAGCAGTCCCGGCAGGCTGGAGACCCAGTGCTTC.

Ten or more counts support this clonotype. V gene TRBV6-1 combines with J gene TRBJ2-1; D ambiguous. The V end lost 6 bases, the J end lost 1 base, and 13 bases lay between the germline ends. CDR3 length: 15 amino acids. Germline CDR1 MNHNS, CDR2 SASEGT. CDR3 region: CASRVELVSYNEQFF. In DNA, the CDR3 is TGTGCCAGCAGAGTAGAGCTAGTGTCCTACAATGAGCAGTTCTTC.

This clonotype was observed many times. The chain combines TRBV14 with TRBJ2-1; D unclear. Germline assignment: CDR1 SGHDN and CDR2 FVKESK. The CDR3 is 13 amino acids. V was trimmed by 2 bases and J by 4 bases, leaving 6 bases between them. The CDR3 coding sequence is TGTGCCAGCAGCCAATTCGGGTACAATGAGCAGTTCTTC. Protein: CASSQFGYNEQFF.

A remark on this clonotype: Just one base apart from a much larger clone, this may be a read error. The chain links TRBV4-1 to TRBJ2-7; maybe TRBD2 (5 bases). The CDR3 is 19 amino acids. The V gene's germline CDR1 is MGHRA and CDR2 YSYEKL. The CDR3 here is CASSKDGVLAFSQTYEQYF. The CDR3 DNA sequence: TGCGCCAGCAGCAAAGATGGGGTCCTAGCATTTTCCCAAACCTACGAGCAGTACTTC.

V is TRBV25-1 and J is TRBJ2-7; TRBD1 matches at 8 bases. CDR3 length: 17 residues. Germline V CDR1 and CDR2: MGHDK, SYGVNS. The junction had 10 bases not matched to a gene; V was cut back by 0 bases and J by 3 bases. This chain's CDR3 is CASSEYYARGQGYEQYF. DNA of the CDR3: TGTGCCAGCAGTGAATATTACGCCCGAGGACAGGGCTACGAGCAGTACTTC.